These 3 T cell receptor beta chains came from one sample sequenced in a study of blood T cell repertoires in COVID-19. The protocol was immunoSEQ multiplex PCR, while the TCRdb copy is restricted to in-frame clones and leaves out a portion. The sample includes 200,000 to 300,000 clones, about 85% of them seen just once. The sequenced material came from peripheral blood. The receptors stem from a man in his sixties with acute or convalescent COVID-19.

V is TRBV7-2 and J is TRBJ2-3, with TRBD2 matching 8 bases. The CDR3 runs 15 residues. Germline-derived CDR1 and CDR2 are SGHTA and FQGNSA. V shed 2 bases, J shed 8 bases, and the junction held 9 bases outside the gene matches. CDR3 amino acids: CASSLSGGDYGTQYF. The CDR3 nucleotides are TGTGCCAGCAGCTTAAGCGGGGGAGATTATGGTACGCAGTATTTT.

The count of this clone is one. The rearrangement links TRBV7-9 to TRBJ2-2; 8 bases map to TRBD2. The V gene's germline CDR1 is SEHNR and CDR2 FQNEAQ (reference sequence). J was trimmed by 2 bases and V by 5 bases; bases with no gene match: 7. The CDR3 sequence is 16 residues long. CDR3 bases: TGTGCCAGCAGCCGAATAGCGGGATTCAACACCGGGGAGCTGTTTTTT. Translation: CASSRIAGFNTGELFF.

CDR3 residues: CASSGQGAVMNTEAFF. The CDR3 nucleotides are TGCGCCAGCAGCGGACAGGGGGCGGTCATGAACACTGAAGCTTTCTTT. The V call is TRBV10-2, the J call TRBJ1-1, with 11 bases identical to TRBD1. The germline V gene has CDR1 WSHSY and CDR2 SAAADI. The CDR3 spans 16 residues. J was trimmed by 0 bases and V by 6 bases; bases with no gene match: 6.